This T cell receptor beta chain was sequenced during a study of OX40 agonist ivuxolimab in advanced cancers. About the study: Intravenous ivuxolimab was administered to patients every 2 weeks at 0.01 to 10 mg/kg. Findings and limits, study-wide: Researchers did not determine the expanded peripheral T cells' antigen specificity. The average count of expanded clones was higher among CD8+ T cells than among CD4+.

No patient had autoimmune disease or received systemic immunosuppression. This CDR3 is 14 amino acids long. The germline CDR1 and CDR2 sequences are KGHSH and LQKENI. The V and J ends lost 3 bases and 2 bases respectively, with 10 bases between them. About this clone: The antigen remains undetermined.

Sequencing used immunoSEQ multiplex PCR; TCRdb keeps in-frame clones, though not all of them. The sample yields roughly 80,000 clones, 80% to 90% seen once. This TCR was recovered from an adult with an advanced solid tumor such as melanoma, head and neck, liver or kidney cancer. The sample in question was CD4+ or CD8+ T cells sorted from blood, obtained in a trial of the OX40 agonist ivuxolimab. The chain recombines TRBV18 with TRBJ1-1; weak D call: TRBD1 (6 bases). This chain's CDR3 is CASSPSGGNTEAFF. In DNA form, the CDR3 reads TGTGCCAGCTCACCTTCGGGGGGCAACACTGAAGCTTTCTTT.